These 17 T cell receptor beta chains were all obtained from the same sample, sequenced in a study of memory CD4+ T cells and cytomegalovirus serostatus (dated by TCRdb to the late 2010s). The library was produced with the immunoSEQ multiplex PCR assay. As stored in TCRdb, this immuneACCESS dataset retains in-frame rearrangements with V and J assigned. A fraction of the clones does not appear; measured against another copy, unresolved V genes explain less than half of the discrepancy, and the remainder lacks a known reason. Within this sample are about 75,000 clones, with around 80% of them counted one time only. The ten largest clones represent 2.5% to 3% of the sample. A FACSAria II was used to sort memory CD4+ T cells, defined as single viable CD3+CD4+CD8-CD45RO+ cells. Sequencing was done on a sample of memory CD4+ T cells from blood. These receptors were taken from an adult in good health and CMV-seropositive.

V is TRBV5-6 and J is TRBJ2-3, with 13 positions matching TRBD2. The germline gives CDR1 SGHDT, CDR2 YYEEEE. J lost 4 bases, V lost 6 bases, and 11 bases had no gene match. The CDR3 is 17 amino acids. CDR3: CASTYLLGTSGADTQYF. CDR3 nucleotide sequence: TGTGCCAGCACCTACCTTCTCGGGACTAGCGGGGCAGATACGCAGTATTTT.

The V call is TRBV2, the J call TRBJ2-3, with D possibly TRBD2 on 5 matching bases. Between the trimmed V and J ends, which lost 4 bases and 2 bases, there was a span of 13 bases. Germline loops: CDR1 SNHLY, CDR2 FYNNEI. The CDR3 totals 15 residues. The CDR3 DNA reads TGTGCCAGCAGTGGGCCTAGCACATACACAGATACGCAGTATTTT. Amino acids: CASSGPSTYTDTQYF.

This clone has just a few counts. The CDR3 bases are TGTGCTAGTGGTTTGGTACTATTTGGGCAGGGGAGGCGAATTCAGCCCCAGCATTTT. It translates to CASGLVLFGQGRRIQPQHF. This sequence joins TRBV12-5 and TRBJ1-5, with a possible D match to TRBD1 (6 bases). The CDR3 loop spans 19 amino acids. V dropped 0 bases and J dropped 6 bases, with 24 bases sitting between them. Germline lookup yields CDR1 LGHNT and CDR2 FRNRAP.

The chain links TRBV6-6 to TRBJ1-1; D gene unclear. Germline V gene sequence: CDR1 MNHNY, CDR2 SVGAGI (reference sequence). The CDR3 has 11 residues. The V and J ends lost 8 bases and 2 bases respectively, with 6 bases between them. CDR3 coding DNA: TGTGCCAGCGCCCAAAACACTGAAGCTTTCTTT. As protein: CASAQNTEAFF.

This chain connects TRBV7-2 to TRBJ2-7; 8 bases line up with TRBD2. Trimming at V came to 6 bases and at J to 3 bases, leaving 4 bases not matched to a gene. CDR3 length: 13 amino acids. CDR1 and CDR2 from the germline V gene are SGHTA and FQGNSA. CDR3 in amino acids: CASRKAGVYEQYF. For the CDR3, the DNA is TGTGCCAGCAGGAAAGCGGGGGTCTACGAGCAGTACTTC.

The rearrangement joins TRBV10-2 to TRBJ1-5, with 8 nucleotides matching TRBD1. CDR3 size: 15 residues. CDR1 and CDR2 from the germline V gene are WSHSY and SAAADI. The V gene end was trimmed by 7 bases and the J gene end by 0 bases; junction bases not matched to a gene: 5. The CDR3 region has the DNA TGCGCCAGCACCCCGGACAGGGATAGCAATCAGCCCCAGCATTTT. It is translated as CASTPDRDSNQPQHF.

The chain links TRBV7-2 to TRBJ2-4; D is uncertain. CDR1 is SGHTA, CDR2 FQGNSA, per germline. The CDR3 spans 14 residues. Trimming cost V 5 bases and J 6 bases, with 14 bases left between them. The CDR3 sequence: CASSLQSWGNIQYF. CDR3 DNA: TGTGCCAGCAGCCTACAATCATGGGGAAACATTCAGTACTTC.

J is TRBJ2-5 and V is TRBV15; either TRBD1 or TRBD2 may supply D (6 bases each). The germline V gene encodes CDR1 LNHNV and CDR2 YYDKDF (reference sequence). V was pared by 0 bases and J by 5 bases, with 16 bases between. The CDR3 contains 16 residues. The CDR3 sequence: CATSRERARGRETQYF. Here the CDR3 DNA reads TGTGCCACCAGCAGAGAGCGAGCCCGGGGGCGGGAGACCCAGTACTTC.

The V gene is TRBV15, the J gene TRBJ2-1; TRBD2 matches at 12 bases. The CDR3 has 22 residues. The trim removed 5 bases at V and 4 bases at J, leaving 24 bases unmatched. CDR1 LNHNV and CDR2 YYDKDF come from the germline V gene (reference sequence). In nucleotides, the CDR3 is TGTGCCACCAGCCCCGAATACCCGACTAGCGGGAGCACCTTTGGGAGGTACAATGAGCAGTTCTTC. The encoded protein is CATSPEYPTSGSTFGRYNEQFF.

This clone was detected once. The chain uses TRBV7-2 and TRBJ2-7; D may be TRBD2 (6 bases). Looked up from germline, CDR1 is SGHTA and CDR2 is FQGNSA. The CDR3 sequence is 14 residues long. Trimming left V 5 bases short and J 2 bases short, with 13 bases between. CDR3 nucleotides: TGTGCCAGCAGCACTTCCGGGACTGCCTACGAGCAGTACGTC. Translated: CASSTSGTAYEQYV.

The V and J genes are TRBV7-9 and TRBJ2-1; D is perhaps TRBD2 (6 bases). Germline assignment: CDR1 SEHNR and CDR2 FQNEAQ (reference sequence). Trimming cost V 5 bases and J 4 bases, with 15 bases left between them. This CDR3 has 15 amino acids. This CDR3 reads CASSLTGTSYNEQFF. CDR3 DNA: TGTGCCAGCAGCCTCACCGGGACTTCGTACAATGAGCAGTTCTTC.

This rearrangement joins TRBV30 to TRBJ2-5; D may be TRBD1 (6 bases). CDR3 length equals 11 residues. Germline CDR1 GTSNPN, CDR2 SVGIG (reference sequence). V gave up 5 bases and J gave up 2 bases, with 6 bases separating them. CDR3 sequence reads: CAWDRQETQYF. As DNA, the CDR3 is TGTGCCTGGGACAGGCAAGAGACCCAGTACTTC.

This clone has just one count. The V gene is TRBV9, the J gene TRBJ2-2; TRBD1 or TRBD2 may be the D gene (5 bases each). The CDR3 is 15 residues long. Germline V gene lookup returns CDR1 SGDLS and CDR2 YYNGEE. V lost 2 bases and J 2 bases, leaving 10 bases between the germline ends. The CDR3 sequence is CASSVGTVNTGELFF. CDR3 bases: TGTGCCAGCAGCGTCGGGACGGTAAACACCGGGGAGCTGTTTTTT.

The V and J genes are TRBV7-9 and TRBJ1-6; D ambiguous. The CDR3 runs to 17 residues. The germline CDR1 and CDR2 sequences are SEHNR and FQNEAQ (reference sequence). Trimming removed 1 base at V and 9 bases at J, with 19 bases between. For the CDR3, the DNA is TGTGCCAGCAGCTTAGGCCGTCCGGTCACCGCGGGTTCACCCCTCCACTTT. Its protein is CASSLGRPVTAGSPLHF. Together with reference TRBV7-9 and TRBJ1-6, the CDR3 gives the full variable domain: DTGVSQNPRHKITKRGQNVTFRCDPISEHNRLYWYRQTLGQGPEFLTYFQNEAQLEKSRLLSDRFSAERPKGSFSTLEIQRTEQGDSAMYLCASSLGRPVTAGSPLHFGNGTRLTVT.

Points on this clone: Other nucleotide sequences from this sample produce the same CDR3. The chain carries TRBV11-2 and TRBJ1-2; a weak D match, TRBD1 (5 bases). The CDR3 loop spans 13 amino acids. Germline lookup yields CDR1 SGHAT and CDR2 FQNNGV. V was pared by 5 bases and J by 8 bases, with 15 bases between. The CDR3 bases are TGTGCCAGCAGCCCTGCTGGGGGATACGGCTACACCTTC. It specifies CASSPAGGYGYTF.

The CDR3 is CASSTYRGREAFF. In DNA, the CDR3 is TGTGCCAGCAGCACCTACAGGGGGCGCGAAGCTTTCTTT. This chain links TRBV2 with TRBJ1-1, with 9 bases identical to TRBD1. The CDR3 consists of 13 residues. The junction had 7 bases not matched to a gene; V was cut back by 6 bases and J by 8 bases. The V gene's germline CDR1 is SNHLY and CDR2 FYNNEI.

V gene TRBV5-1 combines with J gene TRBJ2-3, with 10 bases lining up with TRBD2. The CDR3 sequence is 16 residues long. CDR1 is SGHRS, CDR2 YFSETQ, per germline. J was trimmed by 0 bases and V by 5 bases; bases with no gene match: 6. In nucleotides, the CDR3 is TGCGCCAGCAGTAATGGACTAGCGGTTAGCACAGATACGCAGTATTTT. Translation: CASSNGLAVSTDTQYF.